The 31 T cell receptor beta chains below come from one sample, sequenced in a study of cytomegalovirus exposure and HLA in healthy donors. PCR was performed using 60 Vbeta and 13 Jbeta primers. The data were produced by immunoSEQ multiplex PCR, yet TCRdb's version contains in-frame clones alone and is incomplete. The repertoire holds roughly 110,000 clones, with around 79% as singletons. Sequenced: PBMCs. All receptors come from a man aged 55 to 70 in good health and CMV-seronegative.

This clone was found once. This CDR3 is also generated by other DNA sequences in the sample. This sequence joins TRBV7-3 and TRBJ2-1; D is unresolved. This CDR3 has 13 amino acids. Germline CDR1 is SGHTA and CDR2 is FQGTGA. V dropped 5 bases and J dropped 0 bases, with 5 bases sitting between them. The DNA for the CDR3 is TGTGCCAGCAGCCCCGGCTCCTACAATGAGCAGTTCTTC. This translates into CASSPGSYNEQFF.

This chain uses TRBV5-1 with TRBJ2-1; 7 bases align to TRBD1. From germline, CDR1 is SGHRS and CDR2 YFSETQ. The CDR3 runs 13 residues. Trimming at V came to 0 bases and at J to 10 bases, leaving 4 bases not matched to a gene. The CDR3 loop reads CASSLGQGGEQFF. CDR3 nucleotide sequence: TGCGCCAGCAGCTTGGGACAGGGCGGGGAGCAGTTCTTC. Full variable domain (rest looked up from reference TRBV5-1 and TRBJ2-1): KAGVTQTPRYLIKTRGQQVTLSCSPISGHRSVSWYQQTPGQGLQFLFEYFSETQRNKGNFPGRFSGRQFSNSRSEMNVSTLELGDSALYLCASSLGQGGEQFFGPGTRLTVL.

The chain has TRBV7-9 and TRBJ2-7, with a tentative D call TRBD1 (6 bases). The V gene lost 4 bases and the J gene lost 4 bases, with 14 bases spanning the gap. This CDR3 has 14 amino acids. CDR1 is SEHNR, CDR2 FQNEAQ, per germline (reference sequence). CDR3 sequence reads: CASSSSGQKYEQYV. In DNA, the CDR3 is TGTGCCAGCAGCTCCAGCGGACAGAAATACGAGCAGTACGTC.

DNA of the CDR3: TGTGCCAGCAGCTCCGGGGGGGGAAGCTCCTACGAGCAGTACTTC. As protein: CASSSGGGSSYEQYF. The chain carries TRBV7-3 and TRBJ2-7, with 8 bases identical to TRBD2. The V segment lost 4 bases and the J segment 0 bases; nucleotides outside the gene matches: 5. Per germline, CDR1 SGHTA and CDR2 FQGTGA. This CDR3 comprises 15 residues. Full variable domain (outside the CDR3, taken from reference TRBV7-3 and TRBJ2-7): GAGVSQTPSNKVTEKGKYVELRCDPISGHTALYWYRQSLGQGPEFLIYFQGTGAADDSGLPNDRFFAVRPEGSVSTLKIQRTERGDSAVYLCASSSGGGSSYEQYFGPGTRLTVT.

This clone was seen more than once but under ten times. The chain has TRBV28 and TRBJ2-7; 7 nucleotides agree with TRBD1. The V gene's germline CDR1 is MDHEN and CDR2 SYDVKM. V gave up 10 bases and J gave up 3 bases; unmatched junction bases: 9. This CDR3 comprises 13 residues. The DNA of the CDR3 is TGTGCCACCGAGGGGGACAGAAACTACGAGCAGTACGTC. Its translation is CATEGDRNYEQYV.

The J gene is TRBJ2-2, the V gene TRBV5-1; 7 nucleotides line up with TRBD2. J was trimmed by 5 bases and V by 4 bases; bases with no gene match: 5. From germline, CDR1 is SGHRS and CDR2 YFSETQ. The CDR3 has 14 residues. The CDR3 region is CASSPGGGTGELFF. CDR3 DNA: TGCGCCAGCAGCCCCGGCGGGGGAACCGGGGAGCTGTTTTTT.

V is TRBV28 and J is TRBJ2-2; TRBD2 aligns across 7 bases. CDR1 is MDHEN and CDR2 is SYDVKM in the germline V gene. This CDR3 contains 15 residues. V was clipped by 2 bases and J by 4 bases; unmatched bases: 4. The CDR3 nucleotides are TGTGCCAGCAGTTTAGGGCCGGGAGGCACCGGGGAGCTGTTTTTT. It is translated as CASSLGPGGTGELFF.

This clone occurred a few times. The chain couples TRBV5-1 to TRBJ2-1, with D maybe TRBD2 (5 bases). CDR3 length: 15 amino acids. Germline lookup yields CDR1 SGHRS and CDR2 YFSETQ. The V end was cut by 0 bases, the J end by 0 bases, with 7 bases between. The CDR3 is CASSLAGSSYNEQFF. CDR3 coding DNA: TGCGCCAGCAGCTTGGCGGGGAGCTCCTACAATGAGCAGTTCTTC.

This clone was observed a handful of times. The chain links TRBV15 to TRBJ1-2; D is unclear. Germline CDR1 LNHNV, CDR2 YYDKDF (reference sequence). Trimming removed 0 bases at V and 4 bases at J, with 12 bases between. CDR3 size: 15 residues. The CDR3 DNA reads as TGTGCCACCAGCAGAGATGGGCCAGCGGGCTATGGCTACACCTTC. Translation gives CATSRDGPAGYGYTF.

The chain is built from TRBV9 and TRBJ2-1, with TRBD2 matching over 8 bases. V lost 2 bases and J lost 4; bases outside the gene matches: 5. CDR1 and CDR2 from the germline V gene are SGDLS and YYNGEE. CDR3 size: 15 residues. The chain's CDR3 is CASSVGRGAYNEQFF. In DNA form, the CDR3 reads TGTGCCAGCAGCGTGGGGCGGGGGGCTTACAATGAGCAGTTCTTC.

This chain uses TRBV4-3 with TRBJ2-1, with unresolved D. Germline V lookup: CDR1 LGHNA, CDR2 YSLEER. Trimming pared 0 bases from V and 4 bases from J, leaving 10 bases between. There are 15 residues in the CDR3. The CDR3 sequence: CASSQDQNRYNEQFF. DNA of the CDR3: TGCGCCAGCAGCCAAGATCAAAACAGATACAATGAGCAGTTCTTC.

The chain recombines TRBV5-5 with TRBJ1-4; possibly TRBD1 for D (6 bases). CDR1 is SGHKS, CDR2 YYEKEE, per germline (reference sequence). The ends were cut back, 6 bases at V and 0 bases at J, with 15 bases in the middle. CDR3 length: 16 residues. CDR3 sequence (DNA): TGTGCCAGCACCTTTGGGGGCTTTGCAACTAATGAAAAACTGTTTTTT. Translated: CASTFGGFATNEKLFF.

The genes are TRBV6-1 and TRBJ2-7; 15 nucleotides agree with TRBD2. The CDR3 spans 18 residues. J lost 2 bases, V lost 1 base, and 6 bases had no gene match. Germline CDR1 is MNHNS and CDR2 is SASEGT. CDR3 sequence: CASSEVPGLAGGAYEQYV. CDR3 sequence (DNA): TGTGCCAGCAGTGAAGTACCGGGACTAGCGGGGGGCGCCTACGAGCAGTACGTC.

Note on this clone: Germline and junction disagree at one end, which may indicate a read error. The V and J genes are TRBV7-3 and TRBJ2-3; 9 bases are a match to TRBD2. Germline V gene lookup returns CDR1 SGHTA and CDR2 FQGTGA. The length of the CDR3 is 15 residues. The chain's CDR3 is CAGSGGTVSADTQYF. The CDR3 DNA follows: TGTGCCGGCAGCGGGGGGACAGTAAGCGCAGATACGCAGTATTTT.

The V and J genes are TRBV29-1 and TRBJ2-3, with D hard to call. The length of the CDR3 is 10 residues. In germline, CDR1 is SQVTM, CDR2 ANQGSEA. Trimming took 4 bases from V and 9 from J, leaving 8 bases between them. DNA of the CDR3: TGCAGCGTTGGCCAGGCGACGCAGTATTTT. It yields the protein CSVGQATQYF.

V and J are TRBV19 and TRBJ1-5; D might be TRBD1 (5 bases). V lost 3 bases and J 2 bases, leaving 8 bases between the germline ends. The CDR3 runs to 14 residues. The V gene's germline CDR1 is LNHDA and CDR2 SQIVND (reference sequence). The CDR3: CASSMMGRNQPQHF. CDR3 nucleotide sequence: TGTGCCAGTAGTATGATGGGGCGCAATCAGCCCCAGCATTTT.

The chain recombines TRBV7-3 with TRBJ1-5; TRBD1 aligns across 9 bases. With V trimmed by 9 bases and J by 6 bases, 6 bases remained unmatched. The length of the CDR3 is 13 residues. The V gene's germline CDR1 is SGHTA and CDR2 FQGTGA. DNA for the CDR3: TGTGCCAGTGCACAGGGGGCCGGTCAGCCCCAGCATTTT. Translating it yields CASAQGAGQPQHF.

The rearrangement uses TRBV5-1 and TRBJ1-3; 8 nucleotides align to TRBD1. The CDR3 covers 15 residues. The germline V gene encodes CDR1 SGHRS and CDR2 YFSETQ. The ends lost 0 bases at V and 8 bases at J; junction bases unmatched: 7. The CDR3 DNA is TGCGCCAGCAGCTTGGGACAGGGGCGGGGAGACACCATATATTTT. Protein product: CASSLGQGRGDTIYF.

The chain combines TRBV5-1 with TRBJ2-2, with a possible D match to TRBD1 (7 bases). Germline V gene data show CDR1 as SGHRS and CDR2 as YFSETQ. The CDR3 contains 16 residues. V was pared by 6 bases and J by 2 bases, with 17 bases between. For the CDR3, the DNA is TGCGCCAGCACTCCCGGAGGGGACAGCAACACCGGGGAGCTGTTTTTT. Translated, it gives CASTPGGDSNTGELFF.

The rearrangement links TRBV6-5 to TRBJ2-1; possibly TRBD1 for D (5 bases). V was trimmed by 6 bases and J by 7 bases, leaving 16 bases between them. There are 14 residues in the CDR3. The germline V gene encodes CDR1 MNHEY and CDR2 SVGAGI. Written as DNA, the CDR3 is TGTGCCAGCAGCCGGGTATGGGGCTCAAATGAGCAGTTCTTC. It is translated as CASSRVWGSNEQFF.

The J gene is TRBJ1-6, the V gene TRBV2; D unresolved. CDR1 and CDR2 (germline): SNHLY, FYNNEI. This CDR3 contains 15 residues. The V end lost 4 bases, the J end lost 8 bases, and 15 bases lay between the germline ends. The CDR3 coding sequence is TGTGCCAGCAGTGTATCTGGGCCACAATATTCACCCCTCCACTTT. Its translation: CASSVSGPQYSPLHF.

The chain links TRBV7-2 to TRBJ2-2; 8 bases map to TRBD1. J was trimmed by 5 bases and V by 0 bases; bases with no gene match: 8. Germline V gene sequence: CDR1 SGHTA, CDR2 FQGNSA. The CDR3 totals 17 residues. The CDR3 protein is CASSLALRTGRTGELFF. CDR3 DNA sequence: TGTGCCAGCAGCTTAGCGCTCAGGACAGGGAGGACCGGGGAGCTGTTTTTT.

The V gene is TRBV7-2, the J gene TRBJ2-7, with D hard to call. V lost 0 bases, J lost 7 bases, and 4 bases lay in between. Germline loops: CDR1 SGHTA, CDR2 FQGNSA. The CDR3 sequence is 11 residues long. CDR3 in amino acids: CASSLAREQYF. As DNA, the CDR3 is TGTGCCAGCAGCTTAGCGAGGGAGCAGTACTTC.

The genes are TRBV2 and TRBJ2-7; a possible D gene is TRBD2 (6 bases). The V end was cut by 6 bases, the J end by 1 base, with 16 bases between. The CDR3 extends over 15 amino acids. The V gene's germline CDR1 is SNHLY and CDR2 FYNNEI. The CDR3 DNA is TGTGCCAGCAGGTTAACGACTAGTGGGTCCTACGAGCAGTACTTC. Its translation: CASRLTTSGSYEQYF.

The chain couples TRBV5-1 to TRBJ1-6, with TRBD1 identical over 11 bases. Germline-derived CDR1 and CDR2 are SGHRS and YFSETQ. The V segment lost 0 bases and the J segment 10 bases; nucleotides outside the gene matches: 12. The CDR3 runs 18 residues. The CDR3 loop is CASSLGTGGRRSHSPLHF. CDR3 in DNA: TGCGCCAGCAGCTTGGGGACAGGGGGCCGGCGTTCACACTCACCCCTCCACTTT.

This sequence joins TRBV15 and TRBJ1-4; the D gene is possibly TRBD1 (5 bases). CDR3 length equals 15 residues. Trimming removed 0 bases from V and 8 bases from J, with 13 bases in between. Germline CDR1 is LNHNV and CDR2 is YYDKDF (reference sequence). CDR3 bases: TGTGCCACCAGCAGAGAGCAGGGTCGAAAAGAAAAACTGTTTTTT. Translated, it gives CATSREQGRKEKLFF.

This rearrangement joins TRBV4-3 to TRBJ2-3, with 11 nucleotides matching TRBD2. Per germline, CDR1 LGHNA and CDR2 YSLEER. The trim removed 4 bases at V and 2 bases at J, leaving 8 bases unmatched. This CDR3 is built from 17 residues. CDR3 loop: CASSRRLAGGTTDTQYF. CDR3 DNA sequence: TGCGCCAGCAGCCGGCGGCTAGCGGGGGGAACCACAGATACGCAGTATTTT.

The chain employs TRBV18 and TRBJ2-5, with D tentatively TRBD2 (6 bases). The CDR3 has 17 residues. CDR1 KGHSH and CDR2 LQKENI come from the germline V gene. V lost 6 bases to trimming and J lost 0 bases, with 20 bases between them. CDR3 DNA: TGTGCCAGCTCCCCCGAGACTAGACTAGAGTACCAAGAGACCCAGTACTTC. Translating it yields CASSPETRLEYQETQYF.

The genes are TRBV6-5 and TRBJ1-1, with D hard to call. Germline values: CDR1 MNHEY, CDR2 SVGAGI. The CDR3 is 13 residues long. Deletions cut 2 bases from V and 1 base from J, with 5 bases between. DNA of the CDR3: TGTGCCAGCAGTTACGCACAGAACACTGAAGCTTTCTTT. This translates into CASSYAQNTEAFF.

V and J are TRBV5-5 and TRBJ1-4, with 8 bases lining up with TRBD1. The CDR3 is 14 residues long. Trimming cost V 3 bases and J 7 bases; bases outside gene matches: 5. Germline-derived CDR1 and CDR2 are SGHKS and YYEKEE (reference sequence). The CDR3 DNA follows: TGTGCCAGCAGCTCGGACAGGGTCCTTGAAAAACTGTTTTTT. This gives the protein CASSSDRVLEKLFF.

This chain joins TRBV7-3 and TRBJ2-3; 12 bases fit TRBD2. Germline V gene lookup returns CDR1 SGHTA and CDR2 FQGTGA. The V gene end was trimmed by 3 bases and the J gene end by 6 bases; junction bases not matched to a gene: 4. The CDR3 contains 15 residues. CDR3 sequence (DNA): TGTGCCAGCAGCTTCGGTGGGACTAGCGGGGATACGCAGTATTTT. This gives the protein CASSFGGTSGDTQYF.